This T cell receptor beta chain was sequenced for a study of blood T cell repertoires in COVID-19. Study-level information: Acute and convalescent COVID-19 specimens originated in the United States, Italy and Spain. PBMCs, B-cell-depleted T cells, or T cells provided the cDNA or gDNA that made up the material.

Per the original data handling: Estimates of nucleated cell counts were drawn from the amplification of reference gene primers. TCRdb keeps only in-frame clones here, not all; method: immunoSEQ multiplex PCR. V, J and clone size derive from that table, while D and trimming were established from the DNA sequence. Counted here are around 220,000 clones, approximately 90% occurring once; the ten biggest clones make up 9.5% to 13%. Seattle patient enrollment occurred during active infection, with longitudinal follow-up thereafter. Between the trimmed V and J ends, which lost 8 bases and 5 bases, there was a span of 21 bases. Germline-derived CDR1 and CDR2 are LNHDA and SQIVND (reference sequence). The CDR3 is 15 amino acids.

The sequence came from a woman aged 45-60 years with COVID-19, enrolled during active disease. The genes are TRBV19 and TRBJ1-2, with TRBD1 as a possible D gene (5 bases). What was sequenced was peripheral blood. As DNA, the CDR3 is TGTGCCAGTTCTAAACCCGGAGGGGACCCTTATGGCTACACCTTC. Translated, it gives CASSKPGGDPYGYTF. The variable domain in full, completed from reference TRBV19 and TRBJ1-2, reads DGGITQSPKYLFRKEGQNVTLSCEQNLNHDAMYWYRQDPGQGLRLIYYSQIVNDFQKGDIAEGYSVSREKKESFPLTVTSAQKNPTAFYLCASSKPGGDPYGYTFGSGTRLTVV.